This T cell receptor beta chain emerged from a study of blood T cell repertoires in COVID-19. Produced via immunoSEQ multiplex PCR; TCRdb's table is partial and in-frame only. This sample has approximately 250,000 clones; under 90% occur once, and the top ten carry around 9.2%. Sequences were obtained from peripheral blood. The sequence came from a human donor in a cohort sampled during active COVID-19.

The DNA for the CDR3 is TGTGCCAGCCGCCTTAATATACCGGGACAGGGGAATTCACCCCTCCACTTT. This sequence encodes CASRLNIPGQGNSPLHF. The V and J genes are TRBV2 and TRBJ1-6, with 10 bases identical to TRBD1. With V trimmed by 8 bases and J by 7 bases, 14 bases remained unmatched. Per the germline V gene, CDR1 is SNHLY and CDR2 is FYNNEI. CDR3 length equals 17 residues. The variable domain in full, with the rest retrieved from reference TRBV2 and TRBJ1-6, is EPEVTQTPSHQVTQMGQEVILRCVPISNHLYFYWYRQILGQKVEFLVSFYNNEISEKSEIFDDQFSVERPDGSNFTLKIRSTKLEDSAMYFCASRLNIPGQGNSPLHFGNGTRLTVT.